Sequencing of this T cell receptor beta chain was carried out in a study of T cell responses to AZD1222 COVID-19 vaccine. Study overall: The study pooled second doses at about 4 or about 12 weeks. Whole-study results and caveats: Spike-specific TCR depth and breadth grew after two AZD1222 doses.

The germline V gene has CDR1 SEHNR and CDR2 FQNEAQ (reference sequence). Trimming removed 3 bases from V and 3 bases from J, with 8 bases in between. The CDR3 extends over 14 amino acids. Only in-frame clones appear in the TCRdb table, and some are missing; sequencing was by immunoSEQ multiplex PCR. The table shows about 120,000 clones, with roughly nine tenths occurring only once. Regarding this clone: The antigen is not known.

This sample comprised peripheral blood, obtained on day 0 of AZD1222 vaccination. The genes are TRBV7-9 and TRBJ2-2, with a possible D match to TRBD1 (6 bases). The clonotype was recovered from an adult in good health. This CDR3 reads CASSFAGDTGELFF. The CDR3, as DNA: TGTGCCAGCAGCTTCGCAGGGGACACCGGGGAGCTGTTTTTT.